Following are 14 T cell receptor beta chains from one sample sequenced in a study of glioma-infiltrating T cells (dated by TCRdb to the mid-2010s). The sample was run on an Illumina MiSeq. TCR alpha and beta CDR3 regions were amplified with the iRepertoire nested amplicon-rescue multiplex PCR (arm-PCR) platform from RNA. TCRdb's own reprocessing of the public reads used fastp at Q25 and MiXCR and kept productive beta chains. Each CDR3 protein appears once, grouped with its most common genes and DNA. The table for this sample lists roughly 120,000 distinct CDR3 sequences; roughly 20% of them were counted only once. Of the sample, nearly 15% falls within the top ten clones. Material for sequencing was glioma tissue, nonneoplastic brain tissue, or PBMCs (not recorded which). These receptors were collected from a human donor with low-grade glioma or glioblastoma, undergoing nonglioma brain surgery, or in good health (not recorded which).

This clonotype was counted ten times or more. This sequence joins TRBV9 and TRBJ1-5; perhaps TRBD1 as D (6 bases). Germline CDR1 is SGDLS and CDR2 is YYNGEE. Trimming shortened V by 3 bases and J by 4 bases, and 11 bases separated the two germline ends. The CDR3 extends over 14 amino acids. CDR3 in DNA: TGTGCCAGCAGCGGCGGACAGCTAAATCAGCCCCAGCATTTT. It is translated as CASSGGQLNQPQHF.

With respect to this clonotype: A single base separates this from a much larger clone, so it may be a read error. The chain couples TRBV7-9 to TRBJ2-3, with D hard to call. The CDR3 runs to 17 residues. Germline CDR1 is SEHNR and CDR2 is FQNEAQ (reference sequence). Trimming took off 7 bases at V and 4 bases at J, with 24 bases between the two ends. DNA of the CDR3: TGTGCCAGCACCTACTGGGGAAACACTCGAGGCGCAGATACGCAGTATTTT. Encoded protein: CASTYWGNTRGADTQYF.

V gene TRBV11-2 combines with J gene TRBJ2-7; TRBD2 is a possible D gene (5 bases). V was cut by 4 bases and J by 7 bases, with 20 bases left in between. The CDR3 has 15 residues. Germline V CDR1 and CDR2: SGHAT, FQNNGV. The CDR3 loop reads CASSSQSFLDYEQYF. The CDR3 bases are TGTGCCAGCAGCTCACAGTCGTTCCTTGACTATGAGCAGTACTTC.

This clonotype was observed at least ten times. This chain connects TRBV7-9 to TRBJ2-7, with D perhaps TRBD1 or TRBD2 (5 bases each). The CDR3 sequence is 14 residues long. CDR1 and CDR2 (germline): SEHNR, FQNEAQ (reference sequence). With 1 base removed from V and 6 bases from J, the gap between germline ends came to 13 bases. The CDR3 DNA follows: TGTGCCAGCAGCTTAGAACTGGGACGGAGCGAGCAGTACTTC. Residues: CASSLELGRSEQYF.

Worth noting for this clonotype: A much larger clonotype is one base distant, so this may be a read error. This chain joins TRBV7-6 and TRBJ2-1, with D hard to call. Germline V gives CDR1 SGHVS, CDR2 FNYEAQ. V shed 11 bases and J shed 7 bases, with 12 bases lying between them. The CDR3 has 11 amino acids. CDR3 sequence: CASPGLNEQFF. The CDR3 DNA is TGTGCCTCCCCGGGTTTGAATGAGCAGTTCTTC.

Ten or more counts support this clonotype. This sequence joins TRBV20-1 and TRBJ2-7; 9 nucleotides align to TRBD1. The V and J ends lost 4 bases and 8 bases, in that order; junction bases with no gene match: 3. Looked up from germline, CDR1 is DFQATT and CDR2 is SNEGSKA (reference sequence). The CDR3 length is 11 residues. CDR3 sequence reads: CSANTGGKQYF. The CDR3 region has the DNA TGCAGTGCTAATACAGGGGGCAAGCAGTACTTC.

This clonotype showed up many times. The CDR3 nucleotides read TGTGCCAGCAGTCAGACTAGCGGGAGCGACATTGCCGGGGAGCTGTTTTTT. It translates to CASSQTSGSDIAGELFF. J is TRBJ2-2 and V is TRBV7-9; 12 bases match TRBD2. V shed 6 bases, J shed 6 bases, and the junction held 11 bases outside the gene matches. Germline CDR1 SEHNR, CDR2 FQNEAQ (reference sequence). The CDR3 totals 17 residues.

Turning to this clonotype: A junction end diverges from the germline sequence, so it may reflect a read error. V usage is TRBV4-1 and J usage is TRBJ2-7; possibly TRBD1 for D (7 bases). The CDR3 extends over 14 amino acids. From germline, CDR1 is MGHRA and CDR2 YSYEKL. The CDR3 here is CASSQGGKPYEQYF. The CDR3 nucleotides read TGTGCCAGCAGCCAGGGGGGAAAACCCTACGAGCAGTACTTC.

The CDR3, as DNA: TGTGCCAGCAGTGGGGTGCAGGGAAATGAGCAGTTCTTC. Its protein is CASSGVQGNEQFF. The chain is built from TRBV6-4 and TRBJ2-1, with D maybe TRBD1 (5 bases). Germline loops: CDR1 MRHNA, CDR2 SNTAGT. The CDR3 length is 13 residues. Between the trimmed V and J ends, which lost 4 bases and 7 bases, there was a span of 11 bases.

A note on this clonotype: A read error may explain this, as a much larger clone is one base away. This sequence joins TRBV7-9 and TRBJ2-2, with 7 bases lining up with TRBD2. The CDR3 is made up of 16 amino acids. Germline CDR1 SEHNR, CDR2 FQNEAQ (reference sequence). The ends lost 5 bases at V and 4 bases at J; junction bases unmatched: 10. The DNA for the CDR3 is TGTGCCAGCAGCACGGGACTACGCGCGAGCACCGGGGAGCTGTTTTTT. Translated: CASSTGLRASTGELFF.

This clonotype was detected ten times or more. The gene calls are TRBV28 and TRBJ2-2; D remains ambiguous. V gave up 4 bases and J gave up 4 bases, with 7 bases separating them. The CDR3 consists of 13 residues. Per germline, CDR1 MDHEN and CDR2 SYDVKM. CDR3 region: CASSSSATGELFF. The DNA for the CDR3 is TGTGCCAGCAGTTCATCAGCCACCGGGGAGCTGTTTTTT.

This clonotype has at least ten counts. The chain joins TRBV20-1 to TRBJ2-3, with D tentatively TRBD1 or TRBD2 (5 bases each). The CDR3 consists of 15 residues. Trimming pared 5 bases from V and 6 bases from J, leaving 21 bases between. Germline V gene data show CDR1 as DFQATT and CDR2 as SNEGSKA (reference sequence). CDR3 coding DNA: TGCAGTGCTCCCGTCCCGAGCGGAGAGGGGGATACGCAGTATTTT. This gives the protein CSAPVPSGEGDTQYF.

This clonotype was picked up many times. This CDR3 is CASSYSAGIPGNTEAFF. CDR3 sequence (DNA): TGTGCCAGCAGTTACTCGGCAGGGATACCTGGGAACACTGAAGCTTTCTTT. The genes are TRBV6-2 or TRBV6-3 and TRBJ1-1; possible D gene TRBD1, 5 bases. The CDR3 has 17 residues. V was pared by 0 bases and J by 1 base, with 15 bases between. The germline V gene has CDR1 MNHEY and CDR2 SVGEGT.

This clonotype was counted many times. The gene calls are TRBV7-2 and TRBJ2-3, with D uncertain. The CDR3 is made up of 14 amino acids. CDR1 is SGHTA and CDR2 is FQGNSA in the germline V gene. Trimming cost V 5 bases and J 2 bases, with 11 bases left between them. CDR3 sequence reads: CASSLLGPTDTQYF. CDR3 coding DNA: TGTGCCAGCAGCCTCCTAGGTCCCACAGATACGCAGTATTTT.